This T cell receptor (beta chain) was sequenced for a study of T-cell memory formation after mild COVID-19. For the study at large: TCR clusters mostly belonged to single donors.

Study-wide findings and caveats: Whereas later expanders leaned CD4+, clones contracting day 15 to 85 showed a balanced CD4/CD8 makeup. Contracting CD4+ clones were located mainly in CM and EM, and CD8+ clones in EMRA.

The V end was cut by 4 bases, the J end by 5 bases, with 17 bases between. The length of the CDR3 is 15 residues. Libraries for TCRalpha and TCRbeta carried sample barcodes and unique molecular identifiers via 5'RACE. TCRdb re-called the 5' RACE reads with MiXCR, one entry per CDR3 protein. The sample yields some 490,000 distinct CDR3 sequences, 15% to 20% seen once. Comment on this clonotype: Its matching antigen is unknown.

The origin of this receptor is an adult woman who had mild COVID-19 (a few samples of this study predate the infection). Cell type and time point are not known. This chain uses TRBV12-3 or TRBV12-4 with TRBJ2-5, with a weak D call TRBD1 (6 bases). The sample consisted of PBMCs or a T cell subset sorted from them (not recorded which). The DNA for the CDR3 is TGTGCCAGCAGTTACCCCTCAGGGGCCCTGGAGACCCAGTACTTC. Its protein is CASSYPSGALETQYF.